The 15 T cell receptor beta chains below were found in one sample sequenced in a study of vaccination effects on CD4 cells after COVID-19 (dated by TCRdb to 2022 to 2024). After 10 days of culture, CD4+ T cells were isolated with the EasySep CD4+ T cell isolation kit. Each participant received two doses of an mRNA SARS-CoV-2 vaccine, either BNT162b2 or mRNA-1273. Receptors were amplified or captured by the immunoSEQ multiplex PCR assay. This is the immuneACCESS table as TCRdb keeps it, with only in-frame sequences that have V and J called. A part of the clones is gone; compared with another copy, unresolved V genes explain less than half, and the rest is unexplained. This sample has tens of thousands of clones in its table, and roughly 73% of those were observed once. The ten most abundant clones make up roughly 2.3% of the sample. These receptors' antigens are unknown. The source material was CD4+ T cells from PBMCs cultured without peptide, sampled after COVID-19 vaccination. These receptors were taken from a human donor who received a COVID-19 vaccine.

As to this clone: The junction departs from germline at one end; a sequencing error may be responsible. The chain recombines TRBV30 with TRBJ2-1, with TRBD1 matching 8 bases. Germline CDR1 and CDR2: GTSNPN and SVGIG (reference sequence). The CDR3 contains 13 residues. The CDR3 spells CAWTGTNYNEQFF. CDR3 nucleotide sequence: TGTGCTTGGACAGGGACCAACTACAATGAGCAGTTCTTC.

CDR3 DNA: TGTGCCAGCAGCTTAATGGGTGCCCTAAACACAGATACGCAGTATTTT. Encoded protein: CASSLMGALNTDTQYF. J is TRBJ2-3 and V is TRBV7-2; D remains unclear. The CDR3 has 16 residues. Germline values: CDR1 SGHTA, CDR2 FQGNSA. V lost 2 bases, J lost 2 bases, and 14 bases lay in between.

The chain uses TRBV20-1 and TRBJ2-1, with D perhaps being TRBD1 or TRBD2 (5 bases each). The CDR3 sequence is 10 residues long. Germline V gene sequence: CDR1 DFQATT, CDR2 SNEGSKA (reference sequence). V was clipped by 6 bases and J by 10 bases, with 10 bases between them. The CDR3 DNA sequence: TGCAGTGCCCTCGGGACGGAGCAGTTCTTC. Encoded protein: CSALGTEQFF.

This chain links TRBV27 with TRBJ1-4, with 10 bases aligning to TRBD1. Germline V gene data show CDR1 as MNHEY and CDR2 as SMNVEV (reference sequence). Trimming removed 4 bases from V and 5 bases from J; junction bases left unmatched: 4. The CDR3 consists of 15 residues. The CDR3 spells CASSYTTGGNEKLFF. In DNA form, the CDR3 reads TGTGCCAGCAGTTATACGACAGGGGGCAATGAAAAACTGTTTTTT.

The gene calls are TRBV6-1 and TRBJ2-5, with D possibly being TRBD1 (5 bases). V was cut by 1 base and J by 7 bases, with 10 bases left in between. The length of the CDR3 is 13 residues. Germline CDR1 and CDR2: MNHNS and SASEGT. The DNA for the CDR3 is TGTGCCAGCAGTGAAGTTACTCAGGGGACCCAGTACTTC. This encodes CASSEVTQGTQYF.

The V call is TRBV12-3 or TRBV12-4, the J call TRBJ1-4; TRBD1 matches 9 bases. V was pared by 5 bases and J by 10 bases, with 2 bases of the junction left unmatched. This CDR3 region has 12 residues. The DNA for the CDR3 is TGTGCCAGCAGTGGGGACAGGGTAAAACTGTTTTTT. Its translation is CASSGDRVKLFF.

This chain uses TRBV7-3 with TRBJ2-6; 11 nucleotides agree with TRBD1. CDR1 SGHTA and CDR2 FQGTGA come from the germline V gene. This CDR3 has 21 amino acids. The junction had 13 bases not matched to a gene; V was cut back by 2 bases and J by 1 base. DNA of the CDR3: TGTGCCAGCAGCTTAGGGGGGCCCGGACAGGGGGCATGGTCTGGGGCCAACGTCCTGACTTTC. Amino acid sequence: CASSLGGPGQGAWSGANVLTF.

CDR3 nucleotide sequence: TGTGCCAGCAGTTATGGACGGGTGAACACTGAAGCTTTCTTT. Translated: CASSYGRVNTEAFF. This chain joins TRBV5-4 and TRBJ1-1; D gene uncertain. The V end was cut by 5 bases, the J end by 0 bases, with 11 bases between. The CDR3 has 14 residues. Germline loops: CDR1 SGHNT, CDR2 YYREEE (reference sequence).

V is TRBV28 and J is TRBJ1-1; D gene uncertain. This CDR3 contains 15 residues. The germline gives CDR1 MDHEN, CDR2 SYDVKM. Trimming took 6 bases from V and 0 from J, leaving 14 bases between them. The DNA for the CDR3 is TGTGCCAGCAGACCCAGCGGGCCTATGAACACTGAAGCTTTCTTT. Protein sequence: CASRPSGPMNTEAFF.

This sequence joins TRBV5-1 and TRBJ2-7, with D hard to call. CDR3 length equals 14 residues. CDR1 is SGHRS, CDR2 YFSETQ, per germline. The ends were cut back, 0 bases at V and 0 bases at J, with 7 bases in the middle. CDR3 amino acids: CASSLGGSSYEQYV. Here the CDR3 DNA reads TGCGCCAGCAGCTTGGGCGGAAGCTCCTACGAGCAGTACGTC.

The chain is built from TRBV19 and TRBJ2-4; D perhaps matches TRBD1 (5 bases). Trimming pared 4 bases from V and 0 bases from J, leaving 7 bases between. Germline V lookup: CDR1 LNHDA, CDR2 SQIVND (reference sequence). This CDR3 has 14 amino acids. The CDR3, as DNA: TGTGCCAGTAGTAGTCAGGGAGCCAAAAACATTCAGTACTTC. Encoded protein: CASSSQGAKNIQYF.

CDR3 sequence reads: CASSFFGLAEETQYF. CDR3 coding DNA: TGTGCCAGCAGCTTTTTCGGACTAGCGGAAGAGACCCAGTACTTC. The rearrangement joins TRBV5-6 to TRBJ2-5, with 10 positions matching TRBD2. Unmatched junction bases numbered 4, after V lost 2 bases and J lost 3 bases. The CDR3 length is 15 residues. Germline V CDR1 and CDR2: SGHDT, YYEEEE.

The V and J genes are TRBV12-5 and TRBJ2-7; 7 bases fit TRBD1. Trimming took 1 base from V and 4 from J; bases not matched to a gene: 10. This CDR3 is 16 amino acids long. Germline V CDR1 and CDR2: LGHNT, FRNRAP. CDR3 coding DNA: TGTGCTAGTGGTTTGGCAAGAACCGGGACAGTTTACGAGCAGTACGTC. Amino acid sequence: CASGLARTGTVYEQYV.

This chain links TRBV6-5 with TRBJ1-1; D might be TRBD1 (6 bases). V was clipped by 6 bases and J by 1 base, with 9 bases between them. This CDR3 comprises 13 residues. Germline assignment: CDR1 MNHEY and CDR2 SVGAGI. CDR3 loop: CASRSTGNTEAFF. CDR3 in DNA: TGTGCCAGCAGATCGACAGGGAACACTGAAGCTTTCTTT.

This clone was observed a single time. V is TRBV27 and J is TRBJ1-6; D unresolved. This CDR3 comprises 13 residues. With 6 bases removed from V and 9 bases from J, the gap between germline ends came to 12 bases. Per the germline V gene, CDR1 is MNHEY and CDR2 is SMNVEV (reference sequence). CDR3 DNA sequence: TGTGCCAGCAGACGGGAGCCGTTTTCACCCCTCCACTTT. It is translated as CASRREPFSPLHF.